This T cell receptor (beta chain) was captured in a study of shared T cell receptors in the human thymus. Using immunoSEQ multiplex PCR, the repertoire was profiled, and TCRdb retains in-frame clones only, with some absent. The table lists almost 550,000 clones, roughly 74% of them singletons. V dropped 4 bases and J dropped 7 bases, with 24 bases sitting between them. Germline CDR1 SGHDN, CDR2 FVKESK. This CDR3 spans 17 amino acids. The same sample was also used in a study of human thymus T cells. From that second work: Gene usage (both V and J) appeared biased in thymic and blood repertoires.

The source is a boy younger than two with a congenital heart defect. V gene TRBV14 combines with J gene TRBJ2-3, with D maybe TRBD2 (6 bases). The source material was thymocytes. Here the CDR3 DNA reads TGTGCCAGCAGCCCCCTGTTGGTCCGGGGAGGTCCACATACGCAGTATTTT. Translation: CASSPLLVRGGPHTQYF.